This TCR beta chain was identified during a study of blood T cell repertoires in COVID-19. The CDR3 is made up of 15 amino acids. Germline CDR1 reads SGHTA; CDR2 reads FQGTGA. Profiling relied on immunoSEQ multiplex PCR, and the TCRdb table lists in-frame clones only, not all of them. The sample lists 200,000 to 250,000 clones; around 89% were seen once. Seattle patients were enrolled while actively infected and followed longitudinally. In the case of this clone: Its ends do not fully match the called genes, so a read error is possible.

The sequencing sample was made of peripheral blood. The chain recombines TRBV7-3 with TRBJ2-1; possibly TRBD1 for D (5 bases). This receptor was obtained from a young man with COVID-19, enrolled during active disease. The CDR3 is CTSSLAPTVHNEQFF. The CDR3 region has the DNA TGTACCAGCAGCCTCGCCCCGACAGTACACAATGAGCAGTTCTTC.